The 13 T cell receptor beta chains below were found in one sample sequenced in a study of shared clonotypes between healthy human individuals. Measured with immunoSEQ multiplex PCR; TCRdb has only the in-frame clones, and not every one. The sample records hundreds of thousands of clones, around 67% being singletons. The sample was memory CD4+ T cells sorted from blood. Subset here: CD45RA-negative fraction. These receptors originate from a man aged 25-40 years in good health.

This sequence joins TRBV7-2 and TRBJ2-3; D call uncertain. Trimming removed 5 bases from V and 5 bases from J, with 5 bases in between. There are 11 residues in the CDR3. Germline V CDR1 and CDR2: SGHTA, FQGNSA. The DNA for the CDR3 is TGTGCCAGCAGCATAGAAGATACGCAGTATTTT. This translates into CASSIEDTQYF. The full variable domain, rest sourced from reference TRBV7-2 and TRBJ2-3, is GAGVSQSPSNKVTEKGKDVELRCDPISGHTALYWYRQSLGQGLEFLIYFQGNSAPDKSGLPSDRFSAERTGGSVSTLTIQRTQQEDSAVYLCASSIEDTQYFGPGTRLTVL.

The V gene is TRBV4-3, the J gene TRBJ2-1; 10 nucleotides agree with TRBD2. This CDR3 comprises 16 residues. Germline CDR1 is LGHNA and CDR2 is YSLEER. V lost 4 bases and J lost 4; bases outside the gene matches: 7. CDR3 residues: CASSRVAGGTYNEQFF. As DNA, the CDR3 is TGCGCCAGCAGCCGGGTAGCGGGAGGCACATACAATGAGCAGTTCTTC.

V usage is TRBV18 and J usage is TRBJ2-7; perhaps TRBD1 as D (6 bases). The CDR3 runs to 15 residues. Trimming took 1 base from V and 1 from J, leaving 11 bases between them. From germline, CDR1 is KGHSH and CDR2 LQKENI. The CDR3 sequence: CASSPRDTRSYEQYF. DNA of the CDR3: TGTGCCAGCTCACCACGGGACACCAGATCCTACGAGCAGTACTTC.

The chain employs TRBV11-2 and TRBJ2-5, with unresolved D. The germline V and J ends were trimmed by 6 bases and 5 bases, with 25 bases remaining between them. Germline V lookup: CDR1 SGHAT, CDR2 FQNNGV. The CDR3 is 17 amino acids. The CDR3: CASSLLVRRTLPETQYF. The CDR3 DNA reads TGTGCCAGCAGTTTGTTGGTTCGCCGTACCCTCCCGGAGACCCAGTACTTC.

The genes are TRBV9 and TRBJ2-7, with 11 bases aligning to TRBD1. V was pared by 4 bases and J by 5 bases, with 14 bases of the junction left unmatched. CDR1 is SGDLS and CDR2 is YYNGEE in the germline V gene. The CDR3 length is 17 residues. The CDR3 DNA reads as TGTGCCAGCAGCCCCGGGTTCGGACAGGGGGCTTTCCACGAGCAGTACTTC. This translates into CASSPGFGQGAFHEQYF.

The CDR3 loop is CASSVGGGGSGQETQYF. The CDR3 nucleotides read TGTGCCAGCAGTGTCGGGGGTGGGGGTAGCGGCCAAGAGACCCAGTACTTC. V and J are TRBV6-1 and TRBJ2-5, with TRBD2 as a possible D gene (6 bases). Germline CDR1 reads MNHNS; CDR2 reads SASEGT. The CDR3 has 17 residues. V lost 4 bases and J 1 base, leaving 19 bases between the germline ends.

The rearrangement links TRBV27 to TRBJ2-2, with 10 bases aligning to TRBD2. This CDR3 is built from 20 residues. Germline V CDR1 and CDR2: MNHEY, SMNVEV (reference sequence). The ends lost 0 bases at V and 3 bases at J; junction bases unmatched: 13. The CDR3 reads CASSLSSTPAGGLYTGELFF. The CDR3 DNA sequence: TGTGCCAGCAGTTTATCCTCGACACCAGCGGGAGGGCTATACACCGGGGAGCTGTTTTTT.

This rearrangement joins TRBV5-4 to TRBJ2-5; TRBD1 aligns across 10 bases. V gave up 4 bases and J gave up 4 bases; unmatched junction bases: 7. The germline CDR1 and CDR2 sequences are SGHNT and YYREEE (reference sequence). This CDR3 has 15 amino acids. CDR3 bases: TGTGCCAGCAGCGGGGGACAGGGGAGGCGAGAGACCCAGTACTTC. Its protein product is CASSGGQGRRETQYF.

This clone was counted a few times. This chain uses TRBV6-1 with TRBJ2-1; D is possibly TRBD2 (6 bases). Trimming stripped 2 bases from V and 0 bases from J, with 14 bases between. Germline CDR1 and CDR2: MNHNS and SASEGT. This CDR3 is 17 amino acids long. In DNA form, the CDR3 reads TGTGCCAGCAGTGAATTTGGGGGGAGTGCCTCCTACAATGAGCAGTTCTTC. Protein product: CASSEFGGSASYNEQFF.

This sequence joins TRBV14 and TRBJ1-6; D is ambiguous. CDR1 and CDR2 from the germline V gene are SGHDN and FVKESK. The CDR3 contains 14 residues. V dropped 3 bases and J dropped 5 bases, with 8 bases sitting between them. The CDR3 loop is CASSQGAHNSPLHF. Here the CDR3 DNA reads TGTGCCAGCAGCCAGGGAGCTCATAATTCACCCCTCCACTTT.

The chain carries TRBV7-2 and TRBJ1-5; D gene unclear. Trimming took off 1 base at V and 7 bases at J, with 8 bases between the two ends. The CDR3 runs to 13 residues. Germline loops: CDR1 SGHTA, CDR2 FQGNSA. CDR3 in amino acids: CASSLEGEQPQHF. CDR3 coding DNA: TGTGCCAGCAGCTTAGAAGGTGAACAGCCCCAGCATTTT.

The chain combines TRBV30 with TRBJ2-1; D may be TRBD1 (6 bases). There are 13 residues in the CDR3. The V end was cut by 8 bases, the J end by 6 bases, with 17 bases between. CDR1 and CDR2 from the germline V gene are GTSNPN and SVGIG (reference sequence). The CDR3 region is CAKEWGQGNEQFF. The CDR3 nucleotides are TGTGCCAAAGAGTGGGGGCAGGGCAATGAGCAGTTCTTC.

In this sample, this clone turned up many times. V and J are TRBV4-2 and TRBJ2-5; 9 nucleotides match TRBD1. V was clipped by 1 base and J by 5 bases; unmatched bases: 11. Germline CDR1 and CDR2: LGHNA and YNFKEQ. The length of the CDR3 is 17 residues. CDR3 nucleotides: TGTGCCAGCAGCCAAGCCCTAACAGGGGGCGCCGCCGAGACCCAGTACTTC. It encodes CASSQALTGGAAETQYF.